This paragraph reports one TCR beta chain. No antigen is known for it. The V end lost 2 bases, the J end lost 5 bases, and 15 bases lay between the germline ends. This CDR3 is built from 16 residues. Germline V gives CDR1 MNHNS, CDR2 SASEGT. Libraries were prepared by immunoSEQ multiplex PCR; TCRdb keeps only in-frame clonotypes and omits some of them. Of about 350,000 clones listed, around 89% are singletons. Indicated treatment: around 19 received Ad26.COV2.S at low or high dose, single or two shots; 5 received placebo; per-sample allocation not given. Day 63 after the first vaccine or placebo injection was the time point for sampling. Recruitment in Boston yielded a donor of adult age, 18-55 years. Its platform was an Ad26 vector, and its expressed antigen was Wuhan-strain SARS-CoV-2 spike. This specimen comes from a study of Ad26.COV2.S vaccination and SARS-CoV-2 variants. Study background: Dosing was one shot or two shots 56 days apart.

Points from the study as a whole: Breadth and depth estimates from TCRs may understate total T cell responses.

The sequenced sample was peripheral blood, obtained in a trial of Ad26.COV2.S vaccine versus placebo. The receptor's source is a person aged 18-65 years who received the Ad26.COV2.S COVID-19 vaccine or a placebo. V is TRBV6-1 and J is TRBJ1-4; weak D call: TRBD1 (6 bases). The CDR3 protein is CASSEPGATENEKLFF. For the CDR3, the DNA is TGTGCCAGCAGTGAACCGGGGGCCACTGAGAATGAAAAACTGTTTTTT.